Below are 22 T cell receptor beta chains sequenced from a single sample in a study of cytomegalovirus exposure and HLA in healthy donors. The PCR employed 60 Vbeta primers together with 13 Jbeta primers. Clones were read by immunoSEQ multiplex PCR, and TCRdb kept only the in-frame ones, dropping some. The sample totals about 48,000 clones. Material: PBMCs. The receptors originated from a woman aged 40-49 years in good health and CMV-seronegative.

The CDR3 here is CASSLARGGVYEQYF. In DNA, the CDR3 is TGTGCCAGCAGCTTAGCGAGGGGCGGGGTGTACGAGCAGTACTTC. The rearrangement joins TRBV7-9 to TRBJ2-7; D is possibly TRBD2 (6 bases). V was shortened by 0 bases and J by 4 bases, with 13 bases between the two germline ends. The CDR3 is 15 amino acids. Germline V gene sequence: CDR1 SEHNR, CDR2 FQNEAQ (reference sequence).

Here the CDR3 reads CASRGLSTDTQYF. The CDR3 bases are TGTGCCAGTAGGGGGCTTAGCACAGATACGCAGTATTTT. This chain connects TRBV19 to TRBJ2-3, with a tentative D call TRBD1 (5 bases). The CDR3 has 13 residues. Deletions cut 6 bases from V and 0 bases from J, with 7 bases between. Germline CDR1 is LNHDA and CDR2 is SQIVND (reference sequence).

The genes are TRBV30 and TRBJ2-7, with D perhaps TRBD1 (5 bases). V gave up 5 bases and J gave up 1 base, with 9 bases separating them. Germline V gene data show CDR1 as GTSNPN and CDR2 as SVGIG (reference sequence). This CDR3 contains 12 residues. CDR3 sequence reads: CAWGDRSYEQYF. The CDR3 coding sequence is TGTGCCTGGGGTGACAGATCCTACGAGCAGTACTTC.

The gene calls are TRBV19 and TRBJ1-1; D gene uncertain. This CDR3 spans 12 amino acids. Germline V gene lookup returns CDR1 LNHDA and CDR2 SQIVND (reference sequence). V shed 7 bases and J shed 5 bases, with 11 bases lying between them. CDR3: CASTGLETEAFF. The CDR3, as DNA: TGTGCCAGTACGGGGTTAGAAACTGAAGCTTTCTTT.

This rearrangement joins TRBV13 to TRBJ2-3, with a tentative D call TRBD2 (6 bases). The CDR3 is 16 amino acids. Germline assignment: CDR1 PRHDT and CDR2 FYEKMQ (reference sequence). With 4 bases removed from V and 4 bases from J, the gap between germline ends came to 18 bases. CDR3 residues: CASSSAGLTLPDTQYF. The CDR3 DNA follows: TGTGCCAGCAGCTCTGCGGGACTCACTCTGCCAGATACGCAGTATTTT.

V usage is TRBV18 and J usage is TRBJ2-7; 10 bases match TRBD2. CDR3 length: 16 residues. From germline, CDR1 is KGHSH and CDR2 LQKENI. The V segment lost 3 bases and the J segment 3 bases; nucleotides outside the gene matches: 8. CDR3 nucleotides: TGTGCCAGCTCACCGGGACTAGCGAGCCACGGCTACGAGCAGTACTTC. Its protein is CASSPGLASHGYEQYF.

Its frequency marks this clone as medium-sized. The gene calls are TRBV6-4 and TRBJ2-7; D might be TRBD2 (5 bases). Deletions cut 2 bases from V and 0 bases from J, with 5 bases between. Germline V gene lookup returns CDR1 MRHNA and CDR2 SNTAGT. The CDR3 length is 13 residues. The CDR3 region has the DNA TGTGCCAGCAGTGACGGACTCTCCTACGAGCAGTACTTC. Protein product: CASSDGLSYEQYF.

This rearrangement joins TRBV28 to TRBJ2-7, with D uncertain. The germline V gene encodes CDR1 MDHEN and CDR2 SYDVKM. The CDR3 has 11 amino acids. Trimming left V 5 bases short and J 7 bases short, with 9 bases between. The CDR3 sequence: CASSASREQYF. The DNA of the CDR3 is TGTGCCAGCAGTGCCTCTAGGGAGCAGTACTTC.

The chain uses TRBV29-1 and TRBJ2-2; D unclear. The germline V gene has CDR1 SQVTM and CDR2 ANQGSEA. The V end was cut by 6 bases, the J end by 1 base, with 9 bases between. This CDR3 region has 13 residues. CDR3 in DNA: TGCAGCGTCCTTCTAGAGAACACCGGGGAGCTGTTTTTT. This codes for CSVLLENTGELFF.

CDR3 sequence reads: CASSFATPGYNEQFF. The CDR3 DNA reads TGTGCCAGCAGCTTCGCGACACCCGGCTACAATGAGCAGTTCTTC. The rearrangement uses TRBV7-9 and TRBJ2-1; D unresolved. Germline assignment: CDR1 SEHNR and CDR2 FQNEAQ (reference sequence). Deletions cut 3 bases from V and 3 bases from J, with 12 bases between. CDR3 size: 15 residues.

This sequence joins TRBV4-2 and TRBJ2-7; D is unclear. The CDR3 spans 15 residues. Trimming removed 6 bases at V and 4 bases at J, with 19 bases between. Germline values: CDR1 LGHNA, CDR2 YNFKEQ. CDR3 residues: CASREALVATYEQYF. The CDR3 DNA reads as TGTGCCAGCAGGGAAGCCCTAGTCGCTACATACGAGCAGTACTTC.

The gene calls are TRBV14 and TRBJ2-1; 7 bases fit TRBD1. With 1 base clipped from V and 8 bases from J, the junction kept 8 bases outside the gene matches. The CDR3 length is 15 residues. Germline CDR1 and CDR2: SGHDN and FVKESK. CDR3 in amino acids: CASSQGGQPDHEQFF. Written as DNA, the CDR3 is TGTGCCAGCAGCCAAGGGGGACAGCCAGACCATGAGCAGTTCTTC.

CDR3 coding DNA: TGTGCCAGCAGCTTCACCAGGGGGTCAGGAGTCACTGAAGCTTTCTTT. Translating gives CASSFTRGSGVTEAFF. This chain connects TRBV7-9 to TRBJ1-1; 7 bases are a match to TRBD1. J gave up 4 bases and V 3 bases, and 11 bases lay outside the gene matches. The CDR3 length is 16 residues. Looked up from germline, CDR1 is SEHNR and CDR2 is FQNEAQ (reference sequence).

The chain employs TRBV4-3 and TRBJ2-1, with D tentatively TRBD1 (6 bases). The CDR3 length is 16 residues. Germline CDR1 is LGHNA and CDR2 is YSLEER. The V gene lost 0 bases and the J gene lost 7 bases, with 16 bases spanning the gap. For the CDR3, the DNA is TGCGCCAGCAGCCAAGATGGTCAGGGGCCAGGGAATGAGCAGTTCTTC. Its translation is CASSQDGQGPGNEQFF.

The gene calls are TRBV6-5 and TRBJ1-2; possible D gene TRBD1, 5 bases. Germline V lookup: CDR1 MNHEY, CDR2 SVGAGI. The CDR3 length is 14 residues. Trimming took off 2 bases at V and 6 bases at J, with 13 bases between the two ends. The CDR3 here is CASSYGGGPNGYTF. The CDR3 coding sequence is TGTGCCAGCAGTTACGGGGGGGGACCTAATGGCTACACCTTC.

The V gene is TRBV15, the J gene TRBJ2-2; a possible D gene is TRBD2 (5 bases). The CDR3 totals 16 residues. V was clipped by 0 bases and J by 6 bases, with 14 bases between them. Germline CDR1 and CDR2: LNHNV and YYDKDF (reference sequence). The CDR3: CATSRDAWERAGELFF. CDR3 nucleotide sequence: TGTGCCACCAGCAGAGATGCGTGGGAGCGAGCCGGGGAGCTGTTTTTT.

This chain connects TRBV18 to TRBJ1-5; no clear D gene. Trimming took 2 bases from V and 2 from J, leaving 7 bases between them. CDR1 is KGHSH and CDR2 is LQKENI in the germline V gene. CDR3 length equals 14 residues. CDR3 region: CASSPSVGNQPQHF. CDR3 coding DNA: TGTGCCAGCTCACCATCCGTCGGCAATCAGCCCCAGCATTTT.

The chain has TRBV5-4 and TRBJ2-5, with 7 bases matching TRBD1. Germline loops: CDR1 SGHNT, CDR2 YYREEE (reference sequence). With V trimmed by 4 bases and J by 5 bases, 5 bases remained unmatched. The CDR3 loop spans 13 amino acids. CDR3 bases: TGTGCCAGCAGCGGACAGGCCGGGGAGACCCAGTACTTC. Amino acid sequence: CASSGQAGETQYF.

The chain employs TRBV6-5 and TRBJ1-2, with TRBD1 as a possible D gene (5 bases). CDR1 and CDR2 from the germline V gene are MNHEY and SVGAGI. V was pared by 2 bases and J by 6 bases, with 10 bases between. The CDR3 is made up of 13 amino acids. CDR3: CASSYQGSDGYTF. CDR3 DNA sequence: TGTGCCAGCAGTTACCAGGGAAGCGATGGCTACACCTTC.

The chain uses TRBV30 and TRBJ2-4; tentatively, D is TRBD1 (7 bases). Germline assignment: CDR1 GTSNPN and CDR2 SVGIG (reference sequence). The CDR3 has 12 amino acids. With 5 bases removed from V and 7 bases from J, the gap between germline ends came to 12 bases. As DNA, the CDR3 is TGTGCCTGGGGGGGGACAGTTAACATTCAGTACTTC. Amino acids: CAWGGTVNIQYF.

This chain connects TRBV5-6 to TRBJ1-5; 8 positions match TRBD1. After removal of 1 base from V and 6 bases from J, the junction contained 0 bases not matched to a gene. The germline V gene encodes CDR1 SGHDT and CDR2 YYEEEE. The CDR3 length is 13 residues. CDR3 sequence reads: CASSLTGGQPQHF. The CDR3 DNA reads TGTGCCAGCAGCTTGACAGGGGGTCAGCCCCAGCATTTT.

The chain joins TRBV9 to TRBJ1-3; D is undetermined. Germline V gene sequence: CDR1 SGDLS, CDR2 YYNGEE. The CDR3 sequence is 12 residues long. Deletions cut 1 base from V and 5 bases from J, with 4 bases between. The CDR3 nucleotides read TGTGCCAGCAGCGTATCTAGAAACACCATATATTTT. Translating gives CASSVSRNTIYF.